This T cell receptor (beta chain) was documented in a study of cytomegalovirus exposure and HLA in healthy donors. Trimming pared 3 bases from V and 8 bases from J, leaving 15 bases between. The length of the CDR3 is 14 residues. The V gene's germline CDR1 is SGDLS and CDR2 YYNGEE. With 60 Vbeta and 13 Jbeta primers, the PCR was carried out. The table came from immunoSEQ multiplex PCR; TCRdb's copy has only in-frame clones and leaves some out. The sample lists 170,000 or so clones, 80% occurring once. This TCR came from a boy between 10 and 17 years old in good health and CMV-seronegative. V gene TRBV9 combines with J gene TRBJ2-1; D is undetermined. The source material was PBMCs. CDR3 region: CASSAVSISDEQFF. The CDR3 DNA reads TGTGCCAGCAGCGCCGTATCAATAAGCGATGAGCAGTTCTTC.